This T cell receptor (beta chain) was sequenced during a study of human versus mouse CDR3 diversity and MHC coevolution (dated by TCRdb to 2015 to 2018). Regarding the research as a whole: According to reports, the immunoSEQ assay detects one in 200,000 T cells and minimizes multiplex PCR amplification bias. Repertoires of human naive CD4 T cells were used as a reference for TCR selection on multiple MHC II alleles and were compared against human-TCR-locus transgenic mice carrying single MHC II. Across mouse and human samples, each sample had between about 0.6 x 10^7 and 1.6 x 10^7 valid reads. The human cohort was made up of three healthy volunteer blood donors, who at collection were aged 30 to 40, 40 to 49 and 60 to 70, one donor in each range.

Points on this clone: Its binding antigen is unknown. The record has no base qualities; no much larger clone is one base away.

Fluorescence-activated cell sorting was used to isolate naive CD4 T cells, defined as CD45RO-negative and CD62L-positive, from PBMCs. Each donor gave around 50 ml of fresh peripheral blood, from which PBMCs were isolated by Ficoll density centrifugation. Sorting was performed on a FACSAria III instrument, with purity above 85% for all samples. Genomic DNA was extracted from the sorted cells using the QIAGEN blood and tissue kit and was quantified on a NanoDrop 1000. Using multiplex PCR of genomic DNA, the immunoSEQ platform deep sequenced and quantified the TCR alpha and beta chains. The published analysis was carried out like this. IMGT gene and region definitions were used to annotate TCR sequences. Out-of-frame rearrangements were taken as a proxy for the preselection repertoire and were compared with in-frame clonotypes. The iCHAO1 estimator supplied with the immunoSEQ platform was used to estimate repertoire size. Clonal inequality was measured with a Gini index on in-frame amino acid clonotypes, based on the Lorenz curve. The intersect function of the R package tcR was used to count shared clonotypes, and the Jaccard index was used to score similarity. The R prcomp function was used without normalization to run principal component analysis of V, J and V-J usage frequencies. TCRdb's version of the immuneACCESS table is confined to in-frame rearrangements and falls short of the full clone set. An unresolved V gene accounts for under half of the shortfall where checked; the remainder is of unknown origin. V, J and clone size derive from that table, while D and trimming were established from the DNA sequence. This sample comprises tens of thousands of clones, 80% to 95% of them detected only once. The ten biggest clones cover about 1.4% of the sample.

CDR1 SEHNR and CDR2 FQNEAQ were looked up in the germline V gene (reference sequence). The cysteine opens and the phenylalanine closes a CDR3 of 14 amino acids. The read is trimmed to its CDR3 DNA, 42 bases read in frame from base 1. V loses 6 bases at its end and J loses 7 bases; junction bases beyond the gene matches: 9. Here is what the overall study found, with its caveats: According to iCHAO1 estimates, humans had the largest TCR beta repertoire, about 1.6 million clonotypes, which was attributed likely to selection by multiple MHC II molecules. Because human T cells were selected on more than five MHC II alleles, repertoire diversity in humans and mice was not considered directly comparable. Two of the three human donors showed the lowest clonal inequality scores among all compared groups. On average, humans had more CDR3 deletions and insertions than mice did, pointing to greater exonuclease and TdT activity.

The rearranged chain carries TRBV7-9 and TRBJ2-1; TRBD1 agrees with 7 junctional bases. The sequence was obtained from a person aged 25 to 69 in good health. The sample consisted of naive CD4+ T cells from blood. The sample's cell subset or site, from its label and the paper: CD45RO-negative CD62L-positive naive CD4 T cells. The nucleotide sequence is given as TGTGCCAGCAGGACCCGGGACAGTCCAAATGAGCAGTTCTTC. Its protein reads: CASRTRDSPNEQFF.